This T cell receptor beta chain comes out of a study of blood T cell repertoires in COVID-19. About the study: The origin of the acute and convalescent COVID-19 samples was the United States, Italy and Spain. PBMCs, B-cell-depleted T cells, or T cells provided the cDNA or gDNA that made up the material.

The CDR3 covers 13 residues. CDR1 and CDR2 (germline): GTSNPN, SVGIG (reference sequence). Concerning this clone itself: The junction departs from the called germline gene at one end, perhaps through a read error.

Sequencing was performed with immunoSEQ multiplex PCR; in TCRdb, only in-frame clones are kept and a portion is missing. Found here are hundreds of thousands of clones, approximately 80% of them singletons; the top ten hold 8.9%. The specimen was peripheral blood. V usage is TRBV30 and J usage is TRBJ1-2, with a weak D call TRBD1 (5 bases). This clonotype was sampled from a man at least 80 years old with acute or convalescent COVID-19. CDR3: CAWSVSGLTDIMF. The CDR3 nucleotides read TGTGCCTGGAGTGTATCAGGTCTCACGGACATTATGTTC.